This TCR beta chain was sequenced during a study of T cells in Graves' hyperthyroidism and ophthalmopathy. Study context: At initial diagnosis, before any treatment had begun, peripheral blood was obtained. Study-wide results and limits: In validation, the model predicted ophthalmopathy. These predictions came a median about 6.2 months before onset. Clonotypes that were expanded in thyroid above 0.001 mostly appeared in blood too.

The TCR beta CDR3 regions underwent amplification using RNA transcripts as the source. HTBI primers were employed in a first-round RT-PCR of the TCR CDR3. TCRdb independently ran MiXCR on the multiplex PCR reads; one entry per CDR3 protein. Found here are some 500,000 distinct CDR3 sequences, roughly 15% of them singletons; the top ten hold roughly 29%. For this clonotype: Its target is not known.

Every diagnosis used clinical symptoms, serum thyroxine and TRAb, thyroid ultrasound and orbital computed tomography. This CDR3 is built from 13 residues. Per germline, CDR1 MNHEY and CDR2 SMNVEV (reference sequence). V gave up 6 bases and J gave up 5 bases, with 10 bases separating them. This clonotype originated in a woman aged 25 to 39 with Graves' ophthalmopathy. This sequence joins TRBV27 and TRBJ2-2, with D perhaps TRBD1 (5 bases). Sequenced sample: blood. The CDR3 DNA reads as TGTGCCAGCAGCATAGGGGCTACCGGGGAGCTGTTTTTT. Translated: CASSIGATGELFF.